These 5 T cell receptor beta chains originate from one sample sequenced in a study of blood T cell repertoires in COVID-19. The method was immunoSEQ multiplex PCR; TCRdb's version includes in-frame clones alone and lacks a portion of them. The sample lists 200,000 to 250,000 clones; 85% to 90% were seen once. Material: peripheral blood. Source of these receptors: a woman aged 55-69 years with acute or convalescent COVID-19.

The chain employs TRBV18 and TRBJ1-2; 8 positions agree with TRBD1. V gave up 1 base and J gave up 4 bases; unmatched junction bases: 2. CDR3 length: 14 amino acids. Germline V lookup: CDR1 KGHSH, CDR2 LQKENI. The CDR3 bases are TGTGCCAGCTCACCACAGGGACAGGTCTATGGCTACACCTTC. It yields the protein CASSPQGQVYGYTF.

The chain has TRBV24-1 and TRBJ1-2; possibly TRBD1 for D (6 bases). The V end was cut by 12 bases, the J end by 4 bases, with 14 bases between. Germline CDR1 KGHDR, CDR2 SFDVKD. The length of the CDR3 is 12 residues. The DNA of the CDR3 is TGTGCCGTCAACAGGGCGGGCTATGGCTACACCTTC. Translation: CAVNRAGYGYTF.

V usage is TRBV11-2 and J usage is TRBJ2-5, with D unresolved. CDR3 size: 13 residues. Between the trimmed V and J ends, which lost 5 bases and 1 base, there was a span of 8 bases. CDR1 SGHAT and CDR2 FQNNGV come from the germline V gene. The CDR3 sequence is CASSLGLQETQYF. Here the CDR3 DNA reads TGTGCCAGCAGCCTGGGCCTCCAAGAGACCCAGTACTTC.

The genes are TRBV5-6 and TRBJ2-5; TRBD2 matches 13 bases. Germline-derived CDR1 and CDR2 are SGHDT and YYEEEE. This CDR3 is built from 15 residues. V shed 3 bases and J 5 bases; nucleotides not matched to a gene: 4. CDR3 sequence (DNA): TGTGCCAGCAGCTCGACTAGCGGGAGGTACGAGACCCAGTACTTC. It encodes CASSSTSGRYETQYF.

The chain recombines TRBV5-6 with TRBJ1-1; D not resolved. CDR1 is SGHDT, CDR2 YYEEEE, per germline. The CDR3 is made up of 11 amino acids. V lost 2 bases and J 7 bases, leaving 6 bases between the germline ends. The CDR3 reads CASSFRFEAFF. Here the CDR3 DNA reads TGTGCCAGCAGCTTCCGGTTTGAAGCTTTCTTT.